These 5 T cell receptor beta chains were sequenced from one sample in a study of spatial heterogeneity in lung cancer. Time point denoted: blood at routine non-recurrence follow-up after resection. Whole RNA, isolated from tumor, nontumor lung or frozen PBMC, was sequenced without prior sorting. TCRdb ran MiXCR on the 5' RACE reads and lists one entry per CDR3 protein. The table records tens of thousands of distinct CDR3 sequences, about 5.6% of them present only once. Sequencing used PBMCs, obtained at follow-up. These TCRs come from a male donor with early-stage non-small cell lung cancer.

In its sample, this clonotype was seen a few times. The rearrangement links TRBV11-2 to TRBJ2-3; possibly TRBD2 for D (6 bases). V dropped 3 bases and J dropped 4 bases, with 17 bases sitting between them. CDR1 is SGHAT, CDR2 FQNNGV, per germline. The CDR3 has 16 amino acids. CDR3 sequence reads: CASSFWRDLGADTQYF. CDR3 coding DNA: TGTGCCAGCAGCTTTTGGAGGGACTTAGGGGCAGATACGCAGTATTTT.

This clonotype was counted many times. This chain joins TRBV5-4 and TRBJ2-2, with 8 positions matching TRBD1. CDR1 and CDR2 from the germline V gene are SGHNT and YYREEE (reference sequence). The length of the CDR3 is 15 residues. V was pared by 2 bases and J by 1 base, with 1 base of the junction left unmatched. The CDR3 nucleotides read TGTGCCAGCAGCTTCGGACAGGGGAACACCGGGGAGCTGTTTTTT. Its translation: CASSFGQGNTGELFF. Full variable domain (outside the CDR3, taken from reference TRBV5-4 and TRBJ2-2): ETGVTQSPTHLIKTRGQQVTLRCSSQSGHNTVSWYQQALGQGPQFIFQYYREEENGRGNFPPRFSGLQFPNYSSELNVNALELDDSALYLCASSFGQGNTGELFFGEGSRLTVL.

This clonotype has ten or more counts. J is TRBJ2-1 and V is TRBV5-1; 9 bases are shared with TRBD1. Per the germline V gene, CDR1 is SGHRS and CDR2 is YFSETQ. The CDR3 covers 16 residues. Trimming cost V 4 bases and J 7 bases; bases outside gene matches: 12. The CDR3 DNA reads TGCGCCAGCAGCACAGGGGGCCGATCCTCCCAAAATGAGCAGTTCTTC. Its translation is CASSTGGRSSQNEQFF.

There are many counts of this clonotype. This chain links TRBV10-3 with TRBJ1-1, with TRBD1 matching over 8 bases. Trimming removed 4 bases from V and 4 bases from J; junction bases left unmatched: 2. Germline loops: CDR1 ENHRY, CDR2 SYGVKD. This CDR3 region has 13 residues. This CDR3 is CAISATGVTEAFF. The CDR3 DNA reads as TGTGCCATCAGTGCGACAGGGGTCACTGAAGCTTTCTTT.

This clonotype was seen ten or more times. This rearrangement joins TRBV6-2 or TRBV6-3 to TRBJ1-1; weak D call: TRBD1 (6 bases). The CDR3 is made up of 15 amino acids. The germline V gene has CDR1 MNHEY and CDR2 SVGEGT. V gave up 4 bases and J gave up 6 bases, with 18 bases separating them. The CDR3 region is CASSSGGGGSSEAFF. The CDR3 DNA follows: TGTGCCAGCAGTTCCGGGGGAGGGGGATCCTCTGAAGCTTTCTTT.